The entry below gives a single T cell receptor (beta chain) sequence along with its context. J was trimmed by 9 bases and V by 10 bases; bases with no gene match: 10. The CDR3 totals 14 residues. Then a second PCR, running roughly 7 to 11 cycles, was carried out with a sample-barcoded 5' primer and a J-beta primer mix. TCRdb itself ran the 5' RACE reads through MiXCR, one entry per CDR3 protein. The repertoire consists of approximately 810,000 distinct CDR3 sequences, with 25% to 30% occurring once and the leading ten covering approximately 15%. The data were obtained in a study of blood T cells in healthy people across ages.

The sequence derives from a woman older than 75 in good health. The chain employs TRBV12-3 or TRBV12-4 and TRBJ2-1, with TRBD2 matching over 12 bases. Source material: blood. The CDR3 spells CANRGLAGCSEQFF. CDR3 nucleotides: TGTGCCAACAGAGGACTAGCGGGGTGCAGTGAGCAGTTCTTC.